One sample yielded the 27 T cell receptor beta chains listed below, sequenced in a study of blood T cell repertoires in COVID-19. The method was immunoSEQ multiplex PCR; TCRdb's version includes in-frame clones alone and lacks a portion of them. The sample has about 170,000 clones, around 82% seen once. The sample taken for sequencing was peripheral blood. The receptors originated from a man between 65 and 80 years old with active or convalescent COVID-19.

The chain combines TRBV7-8 with TRBJ1-1; the D is unclear. This CDR3 is built from 16 residues. Germline CDR1 reads SGHVS; CDR2 reads FQNEAQ. Trimming left V 4 bases short and J 1 base short, with 16 bases between. DNA for the CDR3: TGTGCCAGCAGCTCCTTAGTCCCTCTAGGGAACACTGAAGCTTTCTTT. Amino acid sequence: CASSSLVPLGNTEAFF.

The rearrangement joins TRBV9 to TRBJ2-1, with TRBD2 identical over 7 bases. This CDR3 has 16 amino acids. Germline values: CDR1 SGDLS, CDR2 YYNGEE. V gave up 0 bases and J gave up 0 bases; unmatched junction bases: 3. CDR3 protein: CASSVDGGSSYNEQFF. Written as DNA, the CDR3 is TGTGCCAGCAGCGTAGATGGCGGGAGCTCCTACAATGAGCAGTTCTTC.

This chain joins TRBV7-2 and TRBJ1-3; no clear D gene. Germline V gene lookup returns CDR1 SGHTA and CDR2 FQGNSA. This CDR3 comprises 15 residues. Trimming removed 3 bases at V and 0 bases at J, with 9 bases between. The CDR3 DNA follows: TGTGCCAGCAGCTTGCACATCCTCTCTGGAAACACCATATATTTT. Translating it yields CASSLHILSGNTIYF. The full variable domain, rest sourced from reference TRBV7-2 and TRBJ1-3, is GAGVSQSPSNKVTEKGKDVELRCDPISGHTALYWYRQSLGQGLEFLIYFQGNSAPDKSGLPSDRFSAERTGGSVSTLTIQRTQQEDSAVYLCASSLHILSGNTIYFGEGSWLTVV.

CDR3 sequence reads: CASSRDRNSYEQYF. The CDR3 DNA is TGTGCCAGTAGTAGGGACAGAAACTCCTACGAGCAGTACTTC. V and J are TRBV19 and TRBJ2-7, with TRBD1 matching 7 bases. J lost 0 bases, V lost 4 bases, and 3 bases had no gene match. The V gene's germline CDR1 is LNHDA and CDR2 SQIVND (reference sequence). This CDR3 comprises 14 residues.

The chain recombines TRBV21-1 with TRBJ2-2; TRBD1 reflects the table's D call only, with no check against the DNA. TRBV21-1 is given as a pseudogene. The CDR3 runs to 16 residues. The CDR3 is CASSKDGTGDIGELFF. CDR3 nucleotide sequence: TGTGCCAGCAGCAAAGATGGGACAGGGGACATCGGGGAGCTGTTTTTT.

This clone has a handful of counts. The chain couples TRBV6-5 to TRBJ1-2, with TRBD1 as a possible D gene (5 bases). Per germline, CDR1 MNHEY and CDR2 SVGAGI. The V end was cut by 5 bases, the J end by 5 bases, with 18 bases between. The CDR3 is made up of 15 amino acids. The CDR3 region has the DNA TGTGCCAGCAGTACGACTAGGGAAAAGGGGTATGGCTACACCTTC. The encoded protein is CASSTTREKGYGYTF.

This clone was seen a single time. The CDR3 DNA reads TGCAGCGCCGGGAGGACTGCGGATGAAAAACTGTTTTTT. Protein sequence: CSAGRTADEKLFF. The genes are TRBV29-1 and TRBJ1-4; unclear D gene. This CDR3 region has 13 residues. Germline CDR1 SQVTM, CDR2 ANQGSEA. Trimming removed 7 bases at V and 6 bases at J, with 15 bases between.

This chain links TRBV28 with TRBJ1-4; D unclear. Germline V gene data show CDR1 as MDHEN and CDR2 as SYDVKM. The CDR3 spans 15 residues. Trimming stripped 4 bases from V and 7 bases from J, with 16 bases between. The chain's CDR3 is CASSYEVARGEKLFF. For the CDR3, the DNA is TGTGCCAGCAGTTACGAGGTAGCTCGAGGTGAAAAACTGTTTTTT. The full variable domain, its missing parts supplied by reference TRBV28 and TRBJ1-4, is DVKVTQSSRYLVKRTGEKVFLECVQDMDHENMFWYRQDPGLGLRLIYFSYDVKMKEKGDIPEGYSVSREKKERFSLILESASTNQTSMYLCASSYEVARGEKLFFGSGTQLSVL.

This clone was observed a single time. V and J are TRBV7-2 and TRBJ2-2; 8 bases agree with TRBD2. This CDR3 comprises 16 residues. Looked up from germline, CDR1 is SGHTA and CDR2 is FQGNSA. The junction had 7 bases not matched to a gene; V was cut back by 1 base and J by 6 bases. The CDR3 is CASSLVSSGYAGELFF. In DNA form, the CDR3 reads TGTGCCAGCAGCTTAGTTTCTAGCGGGTACGCCGGGGAGCTGTTTTTT.

Comments on this clone: It may be a read error: a sequence one base away is much more abundant. The V gene is TRBV7-9, the J gene TRBJ1-2; D possibly corresponds to TRBD1 (6 bases). Trimming cost V 5 bases and J 2 bases, with 9 bases left between them. The germline gives CDR1 SEHNR, CDR2 FQNEAQ (reference sequence). CDR3 length equals 13 residues. As DNA, the CDR3 is TGTGCCAGCAGCCCCGACAGGAACTATGGCTACACCTTC. This sequence encodes CASSPDRNYGYTF.

In nucleotides, the CDR3 is TGTGCCAGTAGTGCCACCAGGACAGGAAAGGAGACCCAGTACTTC. Residues: CASSATRTGKETQYF. This rearrangement joins TRBV19 to TRBJ2-5; TRBD1 aligns across 7 bases. Trimming removed 5 bases from V and 5 bases from J; junction bases left unmatched: 11. CDR3 size: 15 residues. From germline, CDR1 is LNHDA and CDR2 SQIVND (reference sequence).

This sequence joins TRBV11-2 and TRBJ1-1; no clear D. This CDR3 is built from 12 residues. The ends were cut back, 4 bases at V and 5 bases at J, with 8 bases in the middle. Germline assignment: CDR1 SGHAT and CDR2 FQNNGV. This CDR3 reads CASSSSRTEAFF. The CDR3, as DNA: TGTGCCAGCAGCTCGAGCCGGACTGAAGCTTTCTTT.

CDR3 bases: TGTGCCAGCAGCCTCTTTAGCGGGAGGATCGGGGAGCTGTTTTTT. Its protein is CASSLFSGRIGELFF. The chain carries TRBV6-2 or TRBV6-3 and TRBJ2-2; 10 nucleotides line up with TRBD2. Germline loops: CDR1 MNHEY, CDR2 SVGEGT. Trimming removed 6 bases from V and 7 bases from J; junction bases left unmatched: 8. This CDR3 is built from 15 residues.

The chain couples TRBV9 to TRBJ2-3; TRBD2 might be the D (6 bases). Trimming removed 2 bases from V and 4 bases from J, with 14 bases in between. The CDR3 runs to 15 residues. CDR1 and CDR2 (germline): SGDLS, YYNGEE. The CDR3 DNA sequence: TGTGCCAGCAGCGTCTCTTCGGGAGAGGCAGATACGCAGTATTTT. This gives the protein CASSVSSGEADTQYF.

This chain joins TRBV23-1 and TRBJ2-2, with 7 bases fitting TRBD2. TRBV23-1 is treated as an ORF (open reading frame) with a function not yet certain. This CDR3 has 19 amino acids. J was trimmed by 6 bases and V by 4 bases; bases with no gene match: 20. This CDR3 is CASSRGRDYIPLKSGELFF. For the CDR3, the DNA is TGCGCCAGCAGTCGGGGCCGGGACTACATCCCGCTTAAGTCCGGGGAGCTGTTTTTT.

V usage is TRBV7-9 and J usage is TRBJ1-4; D is possibly TRBD1 (6 bases). The CDR3 length is 14 residues. The V gene's germline CDR1 is SEHNR and CDR2 FQNEAQ (reference sequence). V lost 5 bases, J lost 8 bases, and 15 bases lay in between. CDR3 DNA: TGTGCCAGCAGCCCCGGGGGGGCGGGGGAAAAACTGTTTTTT. Its protein is CASSPGGAGEKLFF.

The V gene is TRBV11-2, the J gene TRBJ2-1; 10 nucleotides match TRBD2. Per germline, CDR1 SGHAT and CDR2 FQNNGV. CDR3 length: 17 amino acids. J was trimmed by 3 bases and V by 6 bases; bases with no gene match: 11. The CDR3 protein is CASRGGLASISYNEQFF. CDR3 sequence (DNA): TGTGCCAGCAGGGGGGGACTAGCGTCCATTAGCTACAATGAGCAGTTCTTC.

In this sample, this clone turned up once. This rearrangement joins TRBV19 to TRBJ1-2; 7 bases map to TRBD1. From germline, CDR1 is LNHDA and CDR2 SQIVND (reference sequence). CDR3 length: 18 amino acids. V lost 5 bases to trimming and J lost 5 bases; unmatched junction nucleotides: 20. CDR3 bases: TGTGCCAGTAGTGCACCATCCGGGACAGAATCTTCCGATTATGGCTACACCTTC. Protein: CASSAPSGTESSDYGYTF.

This clone was seen only a few times. The chain combines TRBV29-1 with TRBJ1-1; 9 bases fit TRBD1. The germline V gene encodes CDR1 SQVTM and CDR2 ANQGSEA. The V segment lost 4 bases and the J segment 1 base; nucleotides outside the gene matches: 4. CDR3 length: 14 residues. Here the CDR3 reads CSVGRGQGNTEAFF. CDR3 nucleotide sequence: TGCAGCGTTGGGCGGGGACAGGGGAACACTGAAGCTTTCTTT.

The V and J genes are TRBV5-8 and TRBJ1-5; D is uncertain. Trimming pared 4 bases from V and 3 bases from J, leaving 14 bases between. Germline CDR1 and CDR2: SGHTS and YDEGEE. This CDR3 comprises 15 residues. Here the CDR3 DNA reads TGTGCCAGCAGCCTCGGCCGGGAAGCCAATCAGCCCCAGCATTTT. Translation gives CASSLGREANQPQHF.

V usage is TRBV3-1 (or the pseudogene TRBV3-2) and J usage is TRBJ2-1, with D maybe TRBD2 (5 bases). This CDR3 is 15 amino acids long. The V end lost 2 bases, the J end lost 9 bases, and 17 bases lay between the germline ends. CDR1 is LGHDT and CDR2 is YNNKEL in the germline V gene (reference sequence). The CDR3 is CASSQRGPSRIEQFF. CDR3 in DNA: TGTGCCAGCAGCCAAAGAGGGCCGTCGCGCATTGAGCAGTTCTTC.

This clone was seen a single time. The chain employs TRBV3-1 (or the pseudogene TRBV3-2) and TRBJ1-1; 7 nucleotides line up with TRBD1. The CDR3 loop spans 16 amino acids. The germline V gene encodes CDR1 LGHDT and CDR2 YNNKEL (reference sequence). V lost 6 bases, J lost 6 bases, and 16 bases stayed unmatched. DNA of the CDR3: TGTGCCAGCAGTCCATATACGACAGGGAGAACGGCTGAAGCTTTCTTT. Translated: CASSPYTTGRTAEAFF.

The J gene is TRBJ1-3, the V gene TRBV28; possibly TRBD1 for D (5 bases). There are 16 residues in the CDR3. V was shortened by 6 bases and J by 1 base, with 16 bases between the two germline ends. CDR1 is MDHEN, CDR2 SYDVKM, per germline. The CDR3 DNA sequence: TGTGCCAGCAGCATCACCCTCGGGGGTTCTGGAAACACCATATATTTT. This translates into CASSITLGGSGNTIYF. Combining the CDR3 with reference TRBV28 and TRBJ1-3 gives the whole variable domain DVKVTQSSRYLVKRTGEKVFLECVQDMDHENMFWYRQDPGLGLRLIYFSYDVKMKEKGDIPEGYSVSREKKERFSLILESASTNQTSMYLCASSITLGGSGNTIYFGEGSWLTVV.

The chain links TRBV6-2 or TRBV6-3 to TRBJ1-5; possibly TRBD1 for D (5 bases). Trimming pared 2 bases from V and 1 base from J, leaving 9 bases between. In germline, CDR1 is MNHEY, CDR2 SVGEGT. This CDR3 contains 15 residues. CDR3 amino acids: CASSYLRGSNQPQHF. The CDR3 nucleotides are TGTGCCAGCAGTTACCTAAGGGGAAGCAATCAGCCCCAGCATTTT.

V and J are TRBV12-3 or TRBV12-4 and TRBJ1-1, with D unclear. The length of the CDR3 is 12 residues. Between the trimmed V and J ends, which lost 10 bases and 3 bases, there was a span of 12 bases. The CDR3, as DNA: TGTGCCAACAGCCGGGGAGACACTGAAGCTTTCTTT. Protein: CANSRGDTEAFF.

This chain joins TRBV11-3 and TRBJ2-7; 10 bases line up with TRBD2. V lost 5 bases, J lost 2 bases, and 3 bases stayed unmatched. The CDR3 has 14 amino acids. Germline values: CDR1 SGHNT, CDR2 YENEEA. CDR3 sequence: CASSLTSGTYEQYF. The DNA of the CDR3 is TGTGCCAGCAGCCTTACTAGCGGGACCTACGAGCAGTACTTC.

This rearrangement joins TRBV4-3 to TRBJ1-6; D is perhaps TRBD1 (5 bases). Trimming removed 4 bases at V and 11 bases at J, with 12 bases between. Germline CDR1 and CDR2: LGHNA and YSLEER. CDR3 length: 13 amino acids. This CDR3 reads CASSRGRETPLHF. The CDR3 nucleotides read TGCGCCAGCAGCCGGGGCCGGGAGACACCCCTCCACTTT.